A selection of T cell receptor beta chains follows, all from one sample in a study of T cell responses to AZD1222 COVID-19 vaccine. TCRdb's copy holds only in-frame clones and misses some; the assay was immunoSEQ multiplex PCR. The sample holds 120,000 or so clones, 92% seen once. Source: peripheral blood, taken on day 0 of AZD1222 vaccination. The origin of the receptors is an adult in good health. CDR3s include the opening cysteine and the closing phenylalanine or tryptophan. D genes are given only for firm matches. Only part of the rows carry a size: once, few, many, or a class if the clone is expanded.

v_gene: TRBV27; d_gene: -; abundance: -; j_gene: TRBJ1-2; CDR3aa: CASSPLDGSLYGYTF; CDR3nt: TGTGCCAGCAGTCCCCTAGATGGGAGTCTCTATGGCTACACCTTC
v_gene: TRBV30; d_gene: TRBD1; abundance: -; j_gene: TRBJ1-1; CDR3aa: CAWSPMDRGGFF; CDR3nt: TGTGCCTGGAGTCCGATGGACAGGGGTGGTTTCTTT
v_gene: TRBV9; d_gene: TRBD2; abundance: -; j_gene: TRBJ2-2; CDR3aa: CASRSGTTNTGELFF; CDR3nt: TGTGCCAGCAGGTCGGGGACTACGAACACCGGGGAGCTGTTTTTT
v_gene: TRBV4-2; d_gene: -; abundance: -; j_gene: TRBJ1-5; CDR3aa: CASSQGGGDQPQHF; CDR3nt: TGTGCCAGCAGCCAAGGCGGGGGAGATCAGCCCCAGCATTTT
v_gene: TRBV3-1/TRBV3-2; d_gene: -; abundance: -; j_gene: TRBJ1-2; CDR3aa: CASRSTFGTGGYTF; CDR3nt: TGTGCCAGCAGATCTACCTTCGGAACGGGCGGCTACACCTTC
v_gene: TRBV15; d_gene: -; abundance: -; j_gene: TRBJ1-5; CDR3aa: CATSREMGGQHF; CDR3nt: TGTGCCACCAGCAGAGAGATGGGGGGACAGCATTTT
v_gene: TRBV2; d_gene: -; abundance: -; j_gene: TRBJ1-6; CDR3aa: CASRIMDRSYNSPLHF; CDR3nt: TGTGCCAGCAGGATAATGGACAGATCTTATAATTCACCCCTCCACTTT
v_gene: TRBV14; d_gene: -; abundance: once; j_gene: TRBJ2-2; CDR3aa: CASSQVRQTSGELFF; CDR3nt: TGTGCCAGCAGCCAAGTGAGGCAGACTAGCGGGGAGCTGTTTTTT
v_gene: TRBV5-1; d_gene: TRBD1; abundance: -; j_gene: TRBJ1-2; CDR3aa: CASSPGGTGADYGYTF; CDR3nt: TGCGCCAGCAGCCCGGGCGGTACAGGGGCGGATTATGGCTACACCTTC
v_gene: TRBV5-1; d_gene: -; abundance: -; j_gene: TRBJ1-1; CDR3aa: CASSLFPNTEAFF; CDR3nt: TGCGCCAGCAGCTTGTTCCCGAACACTGAAGCTTTCTTT
v_gene: TRBV7-9; d_gene: -; abundance: -; j_gene: TRBJ1-3; CDR3aa: CASSLISNYGNTIYF; CDR3nt: TGTGCCAGCAGCTTAATATCGAATTATGGAAACACCATATATTTT
v_gene: TRBV19; d_gene: -; abundance: -; j_gene: TRBJ2-6; CDR3aa: CASSIGRARSGANVLTF; CDR3nt: TGTGCCAGTAGTATCGGCAGGGCTCGCTCTGGGGCCAACGTCCTGACTTTC
v_gene: TRBV29-1; d_gene: TRBD1; abundance: -; j_gene: TRBJ2-5; CDR3aa: CSVGITGGPQETQYF; CDR3nt: TGCAGCGTTGGTATTACAGGGGGTCCCCAAGAGACCCAGTACTTC
v_gene: TRBV10-3; d_gene: -; abundance: -; j_gene: TRBJ1-1; CDR3aa: CATGARVENTEAFF; CDR3nt: TGTGCCACCGGAGCGAGGGTAGAGAACACTGAAGCTTTCTTT
v_gene: TRBV10-1; d_gene: -; abundance: -; j_gene: TRBJ1-2; CDR3aa: CASSELGVRSESYGYTF; CDR3nt: TGCGCCAGCAGTGAGTTGGGGGTCCGATCCGAAAGCTATGGCTACACCTTC
v_gene: TRBV20-1; d_gene: -; abundance: -; j_gene: TRBJ1-2; CDR3aa: CSARSGYTF; CDR3nt: TGCAGTGCTAGGTCTGGCTACACCTTC